The 19 T cell receptor beta chains given below trace back to one sample, sequenced in a study of blood T cell repertoires in COVID-19. This table comes from immunoSEQ multiplex PCR, and its TCRdb copy is limited to in-frame clones, with some not included. The repertoire includes under 300,000 clones, roughly 82% of them detected once, and 4.5% to 6% sits in the top ten. Sequenced sample: peripheral blood. The receptors stem from a woman of 80 years or more with active or convalescent COVID-19.

This chain joins TRBV5-6 and TRBJ2-2, with a tentative D call TRBD1 (5 bases). Trimming removed 4 bases at V and 3 bases at J, with 19 bases between. The CDR3 covers 17 residues. From germline, CDR1 is SGHDT and CDR2 YYEEEE. The chain's CDR3 is CASSAPRGRVDTGELFF. CDR3 coding DNA: TGTGCCAGCAGCGCCCCTCGTGGCAGGGTCGACACCGGGGAGCTGTTTTTT.

This chain links TRBV28 with TRBJ1-3; 8 bases line up with TRBD1. V shed 4 bases and J 0 bases; nucleotides not matched to a gene: 5. The CDR3 has 16 residues. Germline CDR1 MDHEN, CDR2 SYDVKM. The CDR3 here is CASSWDRLTSGNTIYF. The CDR3 DNA reads as TGTGCCAGCAGTTGGGACAGGTTAACCTCTGGAAACACCATATATTTT.

The V gene is TRBV4-1, the J gene TRBJ1-5; no reliable D call. The CDR3 has 15 amino acids. Trimming stripped 5 bases from V and 0 bases from J, with 11 bases between. The germline V gene has CDR1 MGHRA and CDR2 YSYEKL. The CDR3 loop is CASSKEMYSNQPQHF. DNA for the CDR3: TGCGCCAGCAGCAAGGAGATGTATAGCAATCAGCCCCAGCATTTT.

The chain couples TRBV5-1 to TRBJ2-1; 7 positions agree with TRBD1. The CDR3 runs to 13 residues. Germline V gene lookup returns CDR1 SGHRS and CDR2 YFSETQ. J gave up 10 bases and V 4 bases, and 8 bases lay outside the gene matches. The CDR3 spells CASSVDRFREQFF. CDR3 DNA: TGCGCCAGCAGCGTGGACAGGTTCAGGGAGCAGTTCTTC.

The CDR3 loop reads CASSLERIAVNEQYF. CDR3 coding DNA: TGCGCCAGCAGCTTGGAGCGGATTGCCGTGAACGAGCAGTACTTC. This chain links TRBV5-1 with TRBJ2-7; perhaps TRBD2 as D (5 bases). The V gene's germline CDR1 is SGHRS and CDR2 YFSETQ. Deletions cut 0 bases from V and 5 bases from J, with 15 bases between. There are 15 residues in the CDR3.

About this clone: The junction and the germline gene differ at one end; a read error may be behind it. The chain employs TRBV6-5 and TRBJ1-2; the match to TRBD1 covers 7 bases. The CDR3 contains 13 residues. Germline assignment: CDR1 MNHEY and CDR2 SVGAGI. Here the CDR3 DNA reads TGCGCGACAGGGTCCTCCTCCAACTATGGCTACACCTTC. Its translation is CATGSSSNYGYTF.

The V and J genes are TRBV2 and TRBJ2-2; weak D call: TRBD1 (5 bases). CDR1 is SNHLY, CDR2 FYNNEI, per germline. Trimming cost V 1 base and J 1 base, with 10 bases left between them. CDR3 size: 16 residues. CDR3 nucleotide sequence: TGTGCCAGCAGTGAAGAAAACAGGAGGAACACCGGGGAGCTGTTTTTT. It is translated as CASSEENRRNTGELFF.

The chain uses TRBV10-3 and TRBJ1-1; the D is unclear. The V end was cut by 6 bases, the J end by 1 base, with 18 bases between. There are 16 residues in the CDR3. Germline CDR1 is ENHRY and CDR2 is SYGVKD. CDR3 residues: CAIRRVIGVSNTEAFF. The CDR3 nucleotides read TGTGCCATCAGACGGGTTATAGGCGTTTCGAACACTGAAGCTTTCTTT.

The rearrangement uses TRBV11-2 and TRBJ1-1; 7 positions match TRBD1. This CDR3 spans 16 amino acids. J lost 0 bases, V lost 1 base, and 5 bases had no gene match. Germline loops: CDR1 SGHAT, CDR2 FQNNGV. The CDR3 loop is CASSLAWGQMNTEAFF. DNA of the CDR3: TGTGCCAGCAGCTTAGCTTGGGGACAGATGAACACTGAAGCTTTCTTT.

The rearrangement uses TRBV23-1 and TRBJ2-5; 8 nucleotides line up with TRBD1. TRBV23-1 is annotated as an ORF whose role is uncertain. V lost 5 bases, J lost 5 bases, and 19 bases stayed unmatched. The CDR3 length is 18 residues. CDR3 nucleotides: TGCGCCAGCAGTAAAAGGAGACAGGGGCCAAACTTCGGGGAGACCCAGTACTTC. Translating gives CASSKRRQGPNFGETQYF.

The chain employs TRBV28 and TRBJ2-7; D is possibly TRBD1 (6 bases). This CDR3 contains 12 residues. Germline V gene lookup returns CDR1 MDHEN and CDR2 SYDVKM. The germline V and J ends were trimmed by 5 bases and 7 bases, with 12 bases remaining between them. CDR3 sequence (DNA): TGTGCCAGCAGTCTGCGACAGGAGGAGCAGTACTTC. Translated, it gives CASSLRQEEQYF.

This chain uses TRBV27 with TRBJ2-1; possibly TRBD2 for D (6 bases). Germline V gene lookup returns CDR1 MNHEY and CDR2 SMNVEV (reference sequence). The germline V and J ends were trimmed by 1 base and 7 bases, with 14 bases remaining between them. The CDR3 runs 15 residues. For the CDR3, the DNA is TGTGCCAGCAGTTTATTCGGAGGGCGGGATAATGAGCAGTTCTTC. Amino acid sequence: CASSLFGGRDNEQFF.

This clone has just a few counts. The rearrangement joins TRBV4-1 to TRBJ1-2; TRBD1 aligns across 9 bases. Looked up from germline, CDR1 is MGHRA and CDR2 is YSYEKL. CDR3 size: 16 residues. Trimming removed 0 bases from V and 4 bases from J; junction bases left unmatched: 6. CDR3 sequence (DNA): TGCGCCAGCAGCCAAGATCGGGACAGGGACCCCTATGGCTACACCTTC. Its protein is CASSQDRDRDPYGYTF.

This rearrangement joins TRBV24-1 to TRBJ2-1; a possible D gene is TRBD1 (6 bases). CDR1 KGHDR and CDR2 SFDVKD come from the germline V gene. The CDR3 has 16 residues. The germline V and J ends were trimmed by 2 bases and 4 bases, with 14 bases remaining between them. The CDR3 region is CATSDSTGRRYNEQFF. The CDR3, as DNA: TGTGCCACCAGTGATTCCACAGGGAGACGGTACAATGAGCAGTTCTTC.

This chain joins TRBV11-3 and TRBJ2-7; 8 bases align to TRBD1. V lost 1 base, J lost 0 bases, and 8 bases stayed unmatched. From germline, CDR1 is SGHNT and CDR2 YENEEA. The CDR3 runs to 17 residues. CDR3 nucleotide sequence: TGTGCCAGCAGCTTAGGGGCAGGGGGCTACAGCTCCTACGAGCAGTACTTC. Protein: CASSLGAGGYSSYEQYF.

V gene TRBV6-5 combines with J gene TRBJ2-7; 8 bases agree with TRBD2. J gave up 2 bases and V 7 bases, and 7 bases lay outside the gene matches. The length of the CDR3 is 14 residues. CDR1 and CDR2 (germline): MNHEY, SVGAGI. The CDR3 bases are TGTGCCAGCAATCCTACTAGCGGACCCTACGAGCAGTACTTC. Its protein product is CASNPTSGPYEQYF.

This clone was found once. This chain links TRBV5-1 with TRBJ2-1; tentative D call: TRBD1 (5 bases). V lost 0 bases to trimming and J lost 1 base, with 11 bases between them. Germline V CDR1 and CDR2: SGHRS, YFSETQ. The CDR3 has 16 residues. The CDR3 region is CASSLGRANSYNEQFF. The CDR3 coding sequence is TGCGCCAGCAGCTTGGGCAGGGCCAATTCCTACAATGAGCAGTTCTTC.

The chain is built from TRBV7-8 and TRBJ2-1; 8 nucleotides match TRBD2. The germline V gene encodes CDR1 SGHVS and CDR2 FQNEAQ. The CDR3 extends over 14 amino acids. V lost 7 bases and J lost 10; bases outside the gene matches: 12. The CDR3 DNA is TGTGCCAGCACCGAACCGGGGGGGGTTTGGGAGCAGTTCTTC. This sequence encodes CASTEPGGVWEQFF.

The chain links TRBV6-5 to TRBJ1-6; D gene uncertain. CDR1 is MNHEY, CDR2 SVGAGI, per germline. The CDR3 totals 14 residues. V shed 6 bases and J shed 2 bases, with 8 bases lying between them. The CDR3 region has the DNA TGTGCCAGCAGCCTGACACCCTATAATTCACCCCTCCACTTT. It is translated as CASSLTPYNSPLHF.